This entry lists 23 T cell receptor beta chains sequenced from one sample in a study of siplizumab effects on memory and regulatory T cells (dated by TCRdb to between 2018 and 2020). Receptors were amplified or captured by the immunoSEQ multiplex PCR assay. What TCRdb holds here is the immuneACCESS table cut down to in-frame rearrangements. Part of the clones is not present; checked against another copy, under half of the missing clones reflect an unresolved V gene, and the others are unexplained. The sample includes tens of thousands of clones, with around 96% observed a single time. The ten most abundant clones make up roughly 0.1% of the sample. The sample taken for sequencing was naive CD8+ T cells sorted from blood. This sample's cell subset or site label indicates: unstimulated naive T cells. The receptors stem from a human donor in good health.

The chain links TRBV30 to TRBJ2-5; TRBD2 matches 7 bases. The CDR3 is 14 residues long. V lost 0 bases and J lost 0; bases outside the gene matches: 1. Germline lookup yields CDR1 GTSNPN and CDR2 SVGIG (reference sequence). The CDR3 DNA reads TGTGCCTGGAGTGTCGCGGGAGACCAAGAGACCCAGTACTTC. It encodes CAWSVAGDQETQYF.

CDR3 loop: CASSEDRDDEQFF. The CDR3 DNA follows: TGTGCCAGCAGTGAAGACAGGGACGATGAGCAGTTCTTC. This chain uses TRBV2 with TRBJ2-1, with D perhaps TRBD1 (6 bases). The CDR3 totals 13 residues. The V end was cut by 1 base, the J end by 8 bases, with 9 bases between. Germline loops: CDR1 SNHLY, CDR2 FYNNEI.

In DNA form, the CDR3 reads TGTGCCAGTAGTCCTAACAGTGACCGGGATGGCTACACCTTC. Protein sequence: CASSPNSDRDGYTF. The chain recombines TRBV19 with TRBJ1-2; D call uncertain. In germline, CDR1 is LNHDA, CDR2 SQIVND (reference sequence). The ends were cut back, 5 bases at V and 6 bases at J, with 16 bases in the middle. This CDR3 has 14 residues.

The rearrangement links TRBV2 to TRBJ2-3; 8 nucleotides line up with TRBD1. Germline CDR1 SNHLY, CDR2 FYNNEI. The ends lost 8 bases at V and 4 bases at J; junction bases unmatched: 8. This CDR3 region has 14 residues. CDR3 nucleotides: TGTGCCAGCGGGCCAGGGGGCGCGGCAGATACGCAGTATTTT. Its protein is CASGPGGAADTQYF.

The chain combines TRBV4-3 with TRBJ2-5, with D possibly TRBD2 on 6 matching bases. This CDR3 spans 15 amino acids. The germline V gene has CDR1 LGHNA and CDR2 YSLEER. Trimming pared 0 bases from V and 4 bases from J, leaving 12 bases between. CDR3 residues: CASSQEGVGGETQYF. The DNA of the CDR3 is TGCGCCAGCAGCCAAGAAGGGGTCGGGGGAGAGACCCAGTACTTC.

CDR3 bases: TGTGCCAGCAGCAAAGATTGGGGGGGGTTTCAGCCCCAGCATTTT. Translation gives CASSKDWGGFQPQHF. The chain carries TRBV21-1 and TRBJ1-5. TRBV21-1 corresponds to a pseudogene. The CDR3 loop spans 15 amino acids.

V and J are TRBV7-9 and TRBJ2-7; no reliable D call. The CDR3 runs to 13 residues. Between the trimmed V and J ends, which lost 11 bases and 0 bases, there was a span of 14 bases. CDR1 SEHNR and CDR2 FQNEAQ come from the germline V gene (reference sequence). DNA for the CDR3: TGTGCCGCAGCTACGGCCAGCTCCTACGAGCAGTACTTC. This translates into CAAATASSYEQYF.

This sequence joins TRBV7-6 and TRBJ2-3; D remains unclear. The V and J ends lost 3 bases and 2 bases respectively, with 9 bases between them. In germline, CDR1 is SGHVS, CDR2 FNYEAQ. This CDR3 contains 14 residues. CDR3 sequence: CASSFKPPTDTQYF. The CDR3 DNA reads as TGTGCCAGCAGCTTCAAGCCTCCCACAGATACGCAGTATTTT.

The chain recombines TRBV11-2 with TRBJ2-3; weak D call: TRBD2 (5 bases). The V and J ends lost 4 bases and 3 bases respectively, with 14 bases between them. Germline CDR1 and CDR2: SGHAT and FQNNGV. The CDR3 consists of 15 residues. CDR3 in DNA: TGTGCCAGCAGCTCGTTAGCGATAGTAACAGATACGCAGTATTTT. Protein sequence: CASSSLAIVTDTQYF.

This CDR3 reads CASTKGREPEYGYTF. CDR3 DNA: TGTGCCAGCACCAAGGGGAGGGAGCCCGAATATGGCTACACCTTC. This sequence joins TRBV6-6 and TRBJ1-2; perhaps TRBD1 as D (5 bases). V was cut by 7 bases and J by 5 bases, with 20 bases left in between. Looked up from germline, CDR1 is MNHNY and CDR2 is SVGAGI (reference sequence). CDR3 length: 15 residues.

The V and J genes are TRBV9 and TRBJ2-3, with D perhaps TRBD2 (7 bases). Germline V gene sequence: CDR1 SGDLS, CDR2 YYNGEE. The CDR3 consists of 14 residues. Trimming took off 7 bases at V and 1 base at J, with 13 bases between the two ends. The CDR3 sequence: CASSRGGGTDTQYF. CDR3 in DNA: TGTGCCAGCTCCCGAGGGGGGGGCACAGATACGCAGTATTTT.

This chain connects TRBV9 to TRBJ2-7, with a weak D call TRBD1 (6 bases). Germline assignment: CDR1 SGDLS and CDR2 YYNGEE. The CDR3 loop spans 14 amino acids. Trimming stripped 4 bases from V and 1 base from J, with 12 bases between. The CDR3 loop reads CASSPRTASYEQYF. CDR3 nucleotide sequence: TGTGCCAGCAGCCCCCGGACAGCTTCCTACGAGCAGTACTTC.

This chain links TRBV23-1 with TRBJ1-5, with TRBD1 matching 8 bases. TRBV23-1 is treated as an ORF (open reading frame) with a function not yet certain. The V segment lost 0 bases and the J segment 5 bases; nucleotides outside the gene matches: 21. The CDR3 covers 21 residues. CDR3 in DNA: TGCGCCAGCAGTCAATCGGGGTGGCAGGGGGCTAGGCGTGGTACGTATCAGCCCCAGCATTTT. It specifies CASSQSGWQGARRGTYQPQHF.

The chain couples TRBV19 to TRBJ1-2, with D tentatively TRBD1 (5 bases). CDR3 length equals 15 residues. V lost 4 bases, J lost 7 bases, and 19 bases lay in between. The germline CDR1 and CDR2 sequences are LNHDA and SQIVND (reference sequence). In DNA form, the CDR3 reads TGTGCCAGTAGTACCGACAGATCTTTGGGATCTGGCTACACCTTC. Its translation is CASSTDRSLGSGYTF. Together with reference TRBV19 and TRBJ1-2, the CDR3 gives the full variable domain: DGGITQSPKYLFRKEGQNVTLSCEQNLNHDAMYWYRQDPGQGLRLIYYSQIVNDFQKGDIAEGYSVSREKKESFPLTVTSAQKNPTAFYLCASSTDRSLGSGYTFGSGTRLTVV.

J is TRBJ2-1 and V is TRBV7-6, with D possibly TRBD1 on 5 matching bases. Germline CDR1 is SGHVS and CDR2 is FNYEAQ. The CDR3 loop spans 15 amino acids. V was pared by 4 bases and J by 2 bases, with 12 bases between. CDR3 sequence reads: CASSSTDTTYNEQFF. Here the CDR3 DNA reads TGTGCCAGCAGCTCGACAGATACGACCTACAATGAGCAGTTCTTC.

The gene calls are TRBV12-5 and TRBJ1-5; perhaps TRBD1 as D (5 bases). V dropped 4 bases and J dropped 9 bases, with 7 bases sitting between them. This CDR3 is 11 amino acids long. Germline loops: CDR1 LGHNT, CDR2 FRNRAP. For the CDR3, the DNA is TGTGCTAGTGGTTGGAGGGGGCCCCAGCATTTT. Translating it yields CASGWRGPQHF.

This sequence joins TRBV7-3 and TRBJ2-3, with 9 bases aligning to TRBD2. The CDR3 contains 15 residues. Per germline, CDR1 SGHTA and CDR2 FQGTGA. V lost 2 bases and J lost 5; bases outside the gene matches: 5. The DNA of the CDR3 is TGTGCCAGCAGCTTAGCGGCGGGGGGGCGAGATACGCAGTATTTT. Encoded protein: CASSLAAGGRDTQYF.

This clone is a singleton in its sample. This chain connects TRBV27 to TRBJ1-1; D is undetermined. The germline CDR1 and CDR2 sequences are MNHEY and SMNVEV (reference sequence). This CDR3 region has 12 residues. V was shortened by 5 bases and J by 3 bases, with 7 bases between the two germline ends. As DNA, the CDR3 is TGTGCCAGCAGTCTAGGGTACACTGAAGCTTTCTTT. Translation gives CASSLGYTEAFF.

This chain uses TRBV27 with TRBJ2-1; D is unresolved. The ends were cut back, 3 bases at V and 3 bases at J, with 9 bases in the middle. The V gene's germline CDR1 is MNHEY and CDR2 SMNVEV (reference sequence). This CDR3 comprises 14 residues. The DNA for the CDR3 is TGTGCCAGCAGTTTCGGAACAAGCTACAATGAGCAGTTCTTC. It translates to CASSFGTSYNEQFF.

In its sample, this clone was seen once. The rearrangement uses TRBV4-2 and TRBJ2-7; D could derive from TRBD1 or TRBD2 (5 bases each). The germline V gene encodes CDR1 LGHNA and CDR2 YNFKEQ. There are 14 residues in the CDR3. V dropped 4 bases and J dropped 0 bases, with 10 bases sitting between them. The DNA for the CDR3 is TGTGCCAGCAGCCTGGGACGGGTCTCCTACGAGCAGTACTTC. Encoded protein: CASSLGRVSYEQYF.

CDR3 region: CASSPQNTEAFF. The CDR3 DNA follows: TGTGCCAGCTCACCACAGAACACTGAAGCTTTCTTT. This sequence joins TRBV18 and TRBJ1-1; no firm D call. Between the trimmed V and J ends, which lost 1 base and 1 base, there was a span of 1 base. Germline V lookup: CDR1 KGHSH, CDR2 LQKENI. The CDR3 loop spans 12 amino acids.

V usage is TRBV5-1 and J usage is TRBJ2-3, with TRBD2 matching 13 bases. This CDR3 region has 16 residues. Germline trimming cut 3 bases from V and 4 bases from J; bases unmatched to any gene: 5. Germline values: CDR1 SGHRS, CDR2 YFSETQ. DNA of the CDR3: TGCGCCAGCAGCTCCGGACTAGCGGGGGTCGCAGATACGCAGTATTTT. It codes for CASSSGLAGVADTQYF.

This rearrangement joins TRBV7-9 to TRBJ2-1; D not resolved. The germline gives CDR1 SEHNR, CDR2 FQNEAQ (reference sequence). The CDR3 totals 15 residues. Trimming left V 2 bases short and J 4 bases short, with 12 bases between. The CDR3 region has the DNA TGTGCCAGCAGCTTACCAGTGGGCGATTACAATGAGCAGTTCTTC. Its translation is CASSLPVGDYNEQFF. Drawing the rest from reference TRBV7-9 and TRBJ2-1, the complete variable domain is DTGVSQNPRHKITKRGQNVTFRCDPISEHNRLYWYRQTLGQGPEFLTYFQNEAQLEKSRLLSDRFSAERPKGSFSTLEIQRTEQGDSAMYLCASSLPVGDYNEQFFGPGTRLTVL.